This T cell receptor (beta chain) was obtained from a study of cytomegalovirus exposure and HLA in healthy donors. Libraries were prepared by immunoSEQ multiplex PCR; TCRdb keeps only in-frame clonotypes and omits some of them. The data show tens of thousands of clones, with approximately 93% seen just once and 0.55% to 0.75% held by the top ten. CDR1 is MGHDK and CDR2 is SYGVNS in the germline V gene. The CDR3 runs 18 residues. V gave up 1 base and J gave up 0 bases; unmatched junction bases: 6. Broader study findings: There were under 200 TCR beta chains listed as cytomegalovirus-associated. Through in vitro validation, a few CMV-associated chains were shown to be specific for CMV antigens. Most TCR sequences were seen very rarely across donors, but some public TCRs occurred in many.

As concerns this clone: Its cognate antigen is unknown.

Sequences were obtained from PBMCs. This clonotype originated in a man aged 18-30 years in good health and CMV-seronegative. The chain couples TRBV25-1 to TRBJ2-1; 10 bases agree with TRBD1. In DNA, the CDR3 is TGTGCCAGCAGTGAATCAGCCGGACAGGGGGGCTCCTACAATGAGCAGTTCTTC. Its protein is CASSESAGQGGSYNEQFF.